This T cell receptor (beta chain) originates from a study of blood T cell repertoires in COVID-19. The method was immunoSEQ multiplex PCR; TCRdb's version includes in-frame clones alone and lacks a portion of them. The sample has approximately 110,000 clones; 69% are singletons. The germline gives CDR1 SEHNR, CDR2 FQNEAQ (reference sequence). The CDR3 has 15 residues. J lost 6 bases, V lost 3 bases, and 3 bases had no gene match. The chain has TRBV7-9 and TRBJ2-1, with TRBD2 identical over 12 bases. The sample was peripheral blood. This sequence was found in a man older than 75 with acute or convalescent COVID-19. The CDR3 is CASSLASGRGNEQFF. DNA for the CDR3: TGTGCCAGCAGCTTGGCTAGCGGGAGGGGCAATGAGCAGTTCTTC.